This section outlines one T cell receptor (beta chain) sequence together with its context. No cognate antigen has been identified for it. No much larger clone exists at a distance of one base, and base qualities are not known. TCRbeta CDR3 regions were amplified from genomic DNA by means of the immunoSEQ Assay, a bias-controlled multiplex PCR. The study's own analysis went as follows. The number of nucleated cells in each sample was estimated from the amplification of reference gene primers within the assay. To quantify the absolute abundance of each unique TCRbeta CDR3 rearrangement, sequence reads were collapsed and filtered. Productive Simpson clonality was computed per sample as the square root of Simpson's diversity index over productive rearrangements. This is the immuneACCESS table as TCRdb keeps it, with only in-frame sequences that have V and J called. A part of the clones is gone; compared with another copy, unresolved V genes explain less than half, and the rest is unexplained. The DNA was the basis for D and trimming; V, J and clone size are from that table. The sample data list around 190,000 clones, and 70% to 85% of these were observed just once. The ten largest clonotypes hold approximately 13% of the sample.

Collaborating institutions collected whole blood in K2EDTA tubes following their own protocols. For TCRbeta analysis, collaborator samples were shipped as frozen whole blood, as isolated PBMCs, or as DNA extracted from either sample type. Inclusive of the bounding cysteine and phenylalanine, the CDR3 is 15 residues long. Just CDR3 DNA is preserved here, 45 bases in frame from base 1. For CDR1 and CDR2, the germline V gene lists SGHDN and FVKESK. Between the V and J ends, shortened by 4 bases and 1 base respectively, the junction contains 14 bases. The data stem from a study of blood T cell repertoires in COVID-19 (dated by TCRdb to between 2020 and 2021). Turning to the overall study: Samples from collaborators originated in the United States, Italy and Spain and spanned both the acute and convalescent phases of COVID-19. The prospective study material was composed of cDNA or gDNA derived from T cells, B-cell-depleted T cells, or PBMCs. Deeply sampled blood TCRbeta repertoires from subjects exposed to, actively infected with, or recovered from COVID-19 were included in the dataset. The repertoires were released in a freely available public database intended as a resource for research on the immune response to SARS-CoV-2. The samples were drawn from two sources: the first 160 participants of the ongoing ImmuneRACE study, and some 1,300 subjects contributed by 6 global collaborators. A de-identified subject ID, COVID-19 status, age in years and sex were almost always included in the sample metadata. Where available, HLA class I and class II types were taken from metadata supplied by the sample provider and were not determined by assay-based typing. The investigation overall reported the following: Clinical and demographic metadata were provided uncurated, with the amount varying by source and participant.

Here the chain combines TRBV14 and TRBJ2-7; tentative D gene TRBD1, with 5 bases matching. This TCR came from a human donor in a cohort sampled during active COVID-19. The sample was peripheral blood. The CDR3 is CASSPGRGKSYEQYF. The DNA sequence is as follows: TGTGCCAGCAGCCCCGGAAGGGGTAAATCCTACGAGCAGTACTTC. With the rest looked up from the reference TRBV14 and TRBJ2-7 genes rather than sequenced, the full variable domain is EAGVTQFPSHSVIEKGQTVTLRCDPISGHDNLYWYRRVMGKEIKFLLHFVKESKQDESGMPNNRFLAERTGGTYSTLKVQPAELEDSGVYFCASSPGRGKSYEQYFGPGTRLTVT.